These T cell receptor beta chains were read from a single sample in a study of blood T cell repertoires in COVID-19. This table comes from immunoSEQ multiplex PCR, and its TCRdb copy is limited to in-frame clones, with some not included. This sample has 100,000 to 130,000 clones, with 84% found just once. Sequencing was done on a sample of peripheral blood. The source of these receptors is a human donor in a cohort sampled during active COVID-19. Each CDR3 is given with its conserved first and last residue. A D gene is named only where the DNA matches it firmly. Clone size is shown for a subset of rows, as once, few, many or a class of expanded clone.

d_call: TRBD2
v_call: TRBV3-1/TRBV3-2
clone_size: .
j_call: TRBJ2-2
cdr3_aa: CASSFQAGGHKGELFF
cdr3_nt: TGTGCCAGCAGCTTCCAAGCGGGAGGCCACAAAGGGGAGCTGTTTTTT

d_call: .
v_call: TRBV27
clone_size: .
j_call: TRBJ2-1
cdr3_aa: CASSKQGASNNEQFF
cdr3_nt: TGTGCCAGCAGTAAGCAGGGTGCATCGAACAATGAGCAGTTCTTC

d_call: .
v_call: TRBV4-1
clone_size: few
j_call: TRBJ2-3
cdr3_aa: CASSQGTVTSTDTQYF
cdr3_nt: TGCGCCAGCAGCCAAGGGACTGTAACTAGCACAGATACGCAGTATTTT

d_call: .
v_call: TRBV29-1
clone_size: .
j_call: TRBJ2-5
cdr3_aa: CSVGLPETQYF
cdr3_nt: TGCAGCGTGGGGCTGCCAGAGACCCAGTACTTC

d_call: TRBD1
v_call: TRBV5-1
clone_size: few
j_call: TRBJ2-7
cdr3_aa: CASSLTGGATYEQYF
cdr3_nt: TGCGCCAGCAGCTTGACAGGGGGAGCCACCTACGAGCAGTACTTC

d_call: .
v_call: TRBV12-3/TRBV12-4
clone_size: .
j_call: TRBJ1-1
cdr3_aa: CASSSSRSTEAFF
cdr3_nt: TGTGCCAGCAGTTCCTCGAGATCCACTGAAGCTTTCTTT

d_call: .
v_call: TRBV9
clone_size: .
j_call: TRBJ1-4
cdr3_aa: CASSGTGLANEKLFF
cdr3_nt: TGTGCCAGCAGCGGTACAGGGCTCGCTAATGAAAAACTGTTTTTT

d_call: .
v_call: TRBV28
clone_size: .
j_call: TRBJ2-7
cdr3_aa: CASSSYSSGSYEQYF
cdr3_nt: TGTGCCAGCAGCTCCTACAGCAGCGGATCCTACGAGCAGTACTTC

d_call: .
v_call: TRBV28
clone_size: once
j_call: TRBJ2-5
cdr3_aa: CASRERRGREETQYF
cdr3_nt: TGTGCCAGCAGGGAGAGAAGAGGTAGGGAGGAGACCCAGTACTTC

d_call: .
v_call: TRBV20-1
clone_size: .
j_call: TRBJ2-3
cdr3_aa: CSARREHTQYF
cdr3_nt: TGCAGTGCTCGCCGGGAACATACGCAGTATTTT

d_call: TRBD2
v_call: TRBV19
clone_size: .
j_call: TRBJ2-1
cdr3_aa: CASRTVAGVSYNEQFF
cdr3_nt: TGTGCCAGTAGAACAGTAGCGGGAGTCTCCTACAATGAGCAGTTCTTC

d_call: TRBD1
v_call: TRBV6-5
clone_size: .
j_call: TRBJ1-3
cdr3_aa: CASSQGQPGNTIYF
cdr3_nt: TGTGCCAGCAGCCAGGGACAGCCGGGTAACACCATATATTTT

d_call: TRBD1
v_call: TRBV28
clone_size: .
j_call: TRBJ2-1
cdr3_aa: CASRYDRGRSNEQFF
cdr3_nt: TGTGCCAGCAGATACGACAGGGGGCGCAGCAATGAGCAGTTCTTC

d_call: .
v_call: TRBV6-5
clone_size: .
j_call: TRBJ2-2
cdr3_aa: CASSYEGTGELFF
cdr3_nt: TGTGCCAGCAGTTACGAGGGCACCGGGGAGCTGTTTTTT

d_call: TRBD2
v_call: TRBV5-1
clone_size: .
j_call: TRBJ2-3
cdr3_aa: CASSPTTGGADTQYF
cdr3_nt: TGCGCCAGCAGCCCCACGACGGGGGGGGCAGATACGCAGTATTTT

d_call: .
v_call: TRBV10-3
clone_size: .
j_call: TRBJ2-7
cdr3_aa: CAISESEGADEQYF
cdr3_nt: TGTGCCATCAGTGAGTCGGAGGGTGCCGACGAGCAGTACTTC

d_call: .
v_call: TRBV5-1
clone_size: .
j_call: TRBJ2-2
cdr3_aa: CASSLGGNTGELFF
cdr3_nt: TGCGCCAGCAGCTTGGGAGGAAACACCGGGGAGCTGTTTTTT

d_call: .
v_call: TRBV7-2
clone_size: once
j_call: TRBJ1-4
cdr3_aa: CASSLVRETTNEKLFF
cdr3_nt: TGTGCCAGCAGCTTAGTTCGGGAAACAACTAATGAAAAACTGTTTTTT

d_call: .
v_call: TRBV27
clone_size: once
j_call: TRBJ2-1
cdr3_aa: CASSQASSYNEQFF
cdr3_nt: TGTGCCAGCTCCCAGGCGAGCTCCTACAATGAGCAGTTCTTC

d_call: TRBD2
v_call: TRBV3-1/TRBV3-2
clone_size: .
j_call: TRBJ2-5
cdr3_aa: CATHSETSGTYQETQYF
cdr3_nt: TGTGCCACGCACAGCGAGACTAGCGGGACCTACCAAGAGACCCAGTACTTC

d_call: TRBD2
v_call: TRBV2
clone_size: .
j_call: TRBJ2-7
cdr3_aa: CASSVLAGPYEQYF
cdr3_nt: TGTGCCAGCAGTGTACTAGCGGGACCCTACGAGCAGTACTTC

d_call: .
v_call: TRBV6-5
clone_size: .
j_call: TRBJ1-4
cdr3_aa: CASRDPGYEKLFF
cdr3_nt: TGTGCCAGCAGGGACCCGGGGTATGAAAAACTGTTTTTT

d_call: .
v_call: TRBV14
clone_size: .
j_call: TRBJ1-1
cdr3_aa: CASSYTTRTEAFF
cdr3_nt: TGTGCCAGCAGCTACACCACCCGCACTGAAGCTTTCTTT

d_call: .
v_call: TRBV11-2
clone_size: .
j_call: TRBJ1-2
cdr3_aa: CASSLDRGESGGYTF
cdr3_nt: TGTGCCAGCAGCTTAGACCGGGGAGAGTCGGGAGGCTACACCTTC

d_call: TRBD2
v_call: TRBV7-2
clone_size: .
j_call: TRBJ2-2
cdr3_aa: CASSLSPSGSTGELFF
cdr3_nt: TGTGCCAGCAGCTTAAGCCCTAGCGGGAGTACCGGGGAGCTGTTTTTT

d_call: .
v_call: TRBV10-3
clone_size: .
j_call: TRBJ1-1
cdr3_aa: CAISDLDSLNTEAFF
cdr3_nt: TGTGCCATCAGTGACCTTGACAGCTTGAACACTGAAGCTTTCTTT

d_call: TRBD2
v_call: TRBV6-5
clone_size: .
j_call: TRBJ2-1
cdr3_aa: CASSYRGREWDEQFF
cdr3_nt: TGTGCCAGCAGTTACCGCGGGAGGGAGTGGGATGAGCAGTTCTTC

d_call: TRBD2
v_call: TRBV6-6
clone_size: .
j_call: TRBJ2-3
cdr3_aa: CASRTGLAGAPDTQYF
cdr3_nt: TGTGCCAGCAGGACCGGACTAGCGGGAGCCCCAGATACGCAGTATTTT

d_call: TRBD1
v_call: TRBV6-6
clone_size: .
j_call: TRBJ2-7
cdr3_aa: CASRGRQGSVYEQYF
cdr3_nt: TGTGCCAGCAGGGGTCGACAGGGCTCGGTCTACGAGCAGTACTTC

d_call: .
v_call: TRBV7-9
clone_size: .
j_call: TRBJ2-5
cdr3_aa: CASSLGSGETQYF
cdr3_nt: TGTGCCAGCAGCCTCGGGTCTGGGGAGACCCAGTACTTC

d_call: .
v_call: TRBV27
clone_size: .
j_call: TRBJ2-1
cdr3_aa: CASSYLGWNEQFF
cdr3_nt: TGTGCCAGCAGTTACTTGGGCTGGAATGAGCAGTTCTTC

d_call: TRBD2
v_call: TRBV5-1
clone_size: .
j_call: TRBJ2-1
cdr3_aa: CASSLKAGGDEQFF
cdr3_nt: TGCGCCAGCAGCTTGAAGGCGGGAGGGGATGAGCAGTTCTTC

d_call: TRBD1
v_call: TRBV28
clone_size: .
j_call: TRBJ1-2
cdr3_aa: CASSGTGGGYGYTF
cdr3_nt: TGTGCCAGCAGTGGGACAGGGGGCGGCTATGGCTACACCTTC

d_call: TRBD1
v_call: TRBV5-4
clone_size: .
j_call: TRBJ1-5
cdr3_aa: CASSLAGQGMDQPQHF
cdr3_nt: TGTGCCAGCAGCTTGGCGGGACAGGGGATGGATCAGCCCCAGCATTTT

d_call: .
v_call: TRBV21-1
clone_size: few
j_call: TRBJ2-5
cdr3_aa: CARGKMAPRRETQYF
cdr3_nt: TGTGCCAGGGGTAAAATGGCTCCCCGGAGGGAGACCCAGTACTTC

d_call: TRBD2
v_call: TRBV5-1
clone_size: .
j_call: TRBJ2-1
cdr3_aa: CASSPTAGGGNEQFF
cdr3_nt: TGCGCCAGCAGCCCCACAGCGGGAGGAGGCAATGAGCAGTTCTTC

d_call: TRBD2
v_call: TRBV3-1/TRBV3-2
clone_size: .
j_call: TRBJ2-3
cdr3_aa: CASSQEASGIFPGTDTQYF
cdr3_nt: TGTGCCAGCAGCCAAGAGGCTAGCGGGATCTTTCCTGGCACAGATACGCAGTATTTT

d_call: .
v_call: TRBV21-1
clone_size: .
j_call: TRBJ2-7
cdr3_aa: CASNKRTSGSSTSYEQYF
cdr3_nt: TGTGCCAGCAACAAAAGGACTAGCGGGAGTTCGACCAGCTACGAGCAGTACTTC

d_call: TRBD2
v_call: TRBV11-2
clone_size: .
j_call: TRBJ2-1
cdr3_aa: CASSWASGNNEQFF
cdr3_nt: TGTGCCAGCAGCTGGGCTAGCGGTAACAATGAGCAGTTCTTC

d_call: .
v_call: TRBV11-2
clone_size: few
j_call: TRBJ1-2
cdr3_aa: CASSLVEGWGYGYTF
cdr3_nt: TGTGCCAGCAGCTTAGTAGAGGGATGGGGCTATGGCTACACCTTC